This T cell receptor beta chain was identified during a study of cytomegalovirus exposure and HLA in healthy donors. Study summary: Out of 398 genotyped donors, approximately 84% belonged to the Caucasian-associated ancestry cluster.

Findings of the study overall: Rare sequences made up most TCRs, while some public TCRs were found in many donors. The authors reported that TCR beta sequences could predict HLA-A and HLA-B alleles. These predictions were accurate for most subjects in the first cohort. TCR beta chains numbering some 160 were designated cytomegalovirus-associated.

The V gene lost 3 bases and the J gene lost 6 bases, with 12 bases spanning the gap. The CDR3 consists of 13 residues. In germline, CDR1 is MNHEY, CDR2 SMNVEV (reference sequence). Vbeta (60) and Jbeta (13) primers were used in the PCR. Sequenced by immunoSEQ multiplex PCR; TCRdb stores in-frame clones only, minus some. The data show about 35,000 clones, 80% seen once. Regarding this clone: As yet, its antigen is unknown.

The chain is built from TRBV27 and TRBJ2-7; tentatively, D is TRBD1 (5 bases). The clonotype originates from a male donor in good health and CMV-seronegative. Sample: PBMCs. This CDR3 reads CASSLSRAREQYF. DNA for the CDR3: TGTGCCAGCAGTTTGAGCAGGGCCCGCGAGCAGTACTTC.